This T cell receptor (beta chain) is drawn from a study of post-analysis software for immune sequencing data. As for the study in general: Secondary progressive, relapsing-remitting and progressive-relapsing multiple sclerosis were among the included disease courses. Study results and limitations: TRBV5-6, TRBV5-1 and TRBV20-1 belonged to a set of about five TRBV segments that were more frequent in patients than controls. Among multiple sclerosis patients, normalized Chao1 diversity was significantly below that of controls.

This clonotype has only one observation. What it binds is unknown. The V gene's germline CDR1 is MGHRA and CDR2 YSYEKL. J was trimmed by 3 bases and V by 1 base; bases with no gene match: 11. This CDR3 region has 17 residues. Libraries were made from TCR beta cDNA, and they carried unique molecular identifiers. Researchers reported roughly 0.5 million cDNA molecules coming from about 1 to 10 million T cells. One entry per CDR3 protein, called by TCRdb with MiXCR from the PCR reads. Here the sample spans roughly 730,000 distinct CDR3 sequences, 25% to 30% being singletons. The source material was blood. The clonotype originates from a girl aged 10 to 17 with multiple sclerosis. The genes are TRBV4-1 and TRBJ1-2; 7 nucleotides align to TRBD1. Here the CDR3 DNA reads TGCGCCAGCAGCCAAGCGATAAAGACAGGGTACGACTATGGCTACACCTTC. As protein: CASSQAIKTGYDYGYTF.